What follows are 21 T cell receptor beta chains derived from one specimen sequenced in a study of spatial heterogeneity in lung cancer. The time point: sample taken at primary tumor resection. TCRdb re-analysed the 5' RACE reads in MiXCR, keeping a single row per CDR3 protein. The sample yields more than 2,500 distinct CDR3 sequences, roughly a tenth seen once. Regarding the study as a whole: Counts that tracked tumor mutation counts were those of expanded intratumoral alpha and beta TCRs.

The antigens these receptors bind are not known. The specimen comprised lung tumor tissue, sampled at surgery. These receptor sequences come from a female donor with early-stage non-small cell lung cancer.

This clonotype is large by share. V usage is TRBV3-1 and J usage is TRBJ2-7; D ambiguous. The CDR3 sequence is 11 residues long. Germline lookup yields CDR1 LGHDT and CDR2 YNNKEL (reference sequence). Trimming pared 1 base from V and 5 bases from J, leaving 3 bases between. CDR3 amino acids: CASSQVHEQYF. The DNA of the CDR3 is TGTGCCAGCAGCCAAGTCCACGAGCAGTACTTC.

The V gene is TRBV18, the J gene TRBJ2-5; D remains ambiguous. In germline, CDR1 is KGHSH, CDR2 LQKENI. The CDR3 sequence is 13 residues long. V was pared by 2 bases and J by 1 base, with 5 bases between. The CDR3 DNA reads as TGTGCCAGCTCACCAAGTATCCAAGAGACCCAGTACTTC. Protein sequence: CASSPSIQETQYF.

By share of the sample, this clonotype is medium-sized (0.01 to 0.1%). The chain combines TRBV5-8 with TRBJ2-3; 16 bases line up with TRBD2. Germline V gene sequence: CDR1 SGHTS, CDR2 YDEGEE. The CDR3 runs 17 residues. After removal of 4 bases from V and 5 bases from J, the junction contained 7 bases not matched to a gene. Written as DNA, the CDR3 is TGTGCCAGCAGCCCAGGGACTAGCGGGGGGGCCTTAGATACGCAGTATTTT. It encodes CASSPGTSGGALDTQYF.

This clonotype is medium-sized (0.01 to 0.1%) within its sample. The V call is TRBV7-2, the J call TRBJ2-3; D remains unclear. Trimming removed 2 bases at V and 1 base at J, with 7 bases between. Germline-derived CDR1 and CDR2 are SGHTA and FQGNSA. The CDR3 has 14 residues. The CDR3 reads CASSLRWGTDTQYF. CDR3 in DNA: TGTGCCAGCAGCTTACGCTGGGGCACAGATACGCAGTATTTT. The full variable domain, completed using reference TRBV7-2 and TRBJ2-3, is GAGVSQSPSNKVTEKGKDVELRCDPISGHTALYWYRQSLGQGLEFLIYFQGNSAPDKSGLPSDRFSAERTGGSVSTLTIQRTQQEDSAVYLCASSLRWGTDTQYFGPGTRLTVL.

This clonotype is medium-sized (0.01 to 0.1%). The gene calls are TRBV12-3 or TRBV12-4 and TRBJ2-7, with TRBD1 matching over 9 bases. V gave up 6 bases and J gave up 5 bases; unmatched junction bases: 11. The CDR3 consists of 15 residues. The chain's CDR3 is CASSHEGQGTNEQYF. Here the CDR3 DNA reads TGTGCCAGCAGCCATGAGGGACAGGGTACCAACGAGCAGTACTTC.

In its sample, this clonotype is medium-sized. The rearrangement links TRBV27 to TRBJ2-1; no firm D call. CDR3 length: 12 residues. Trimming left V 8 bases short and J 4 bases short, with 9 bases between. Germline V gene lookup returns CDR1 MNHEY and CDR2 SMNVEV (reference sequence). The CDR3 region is CASPADYNEQFF. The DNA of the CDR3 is TGTGCCAGCCCGGCGGATTACAATGAGCAGTTCTTC.

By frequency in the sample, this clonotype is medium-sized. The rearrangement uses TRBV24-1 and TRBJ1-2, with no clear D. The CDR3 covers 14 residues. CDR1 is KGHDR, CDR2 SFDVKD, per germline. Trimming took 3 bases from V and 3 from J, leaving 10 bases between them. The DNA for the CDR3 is TGTGCCACCAGTGATCCCGGACGGTACTATGGCTACACCTTC. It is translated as CATSDPGRYYGYTF.

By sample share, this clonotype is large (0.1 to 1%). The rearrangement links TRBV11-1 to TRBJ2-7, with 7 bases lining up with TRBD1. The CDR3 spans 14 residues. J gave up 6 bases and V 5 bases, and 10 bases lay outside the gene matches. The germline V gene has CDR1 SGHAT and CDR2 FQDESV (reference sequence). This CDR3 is CASSLPRGLGEQYF. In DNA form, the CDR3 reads TGTGCCAGCAGCCTTCCGAGGGGGCTGGGCGAGCAGTACTTC.

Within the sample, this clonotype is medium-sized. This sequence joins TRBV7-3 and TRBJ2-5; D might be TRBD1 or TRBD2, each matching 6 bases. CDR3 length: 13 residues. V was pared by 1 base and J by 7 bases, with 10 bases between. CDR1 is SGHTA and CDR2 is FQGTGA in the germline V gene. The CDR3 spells CASSLNEGGTQYF. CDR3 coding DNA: TGTGCCAGCAGCTTAAATGAGGGGGGGACCCAGTACTTC.

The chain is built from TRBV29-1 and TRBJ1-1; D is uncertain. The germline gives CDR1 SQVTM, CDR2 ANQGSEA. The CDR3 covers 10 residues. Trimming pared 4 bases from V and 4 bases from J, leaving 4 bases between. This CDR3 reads CSVVGTEAFF. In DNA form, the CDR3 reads TGCAGCGTTGTAGGCACTGAAGCTTTCTTT. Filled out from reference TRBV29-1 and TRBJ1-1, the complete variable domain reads SAVISQKPSRDICQRGTSLTIQCQVDSQVTMMFWYRQQPGQSLTLIATANQGSEATYESGFVIDKFPISRPNLTFSTLTVSNMSPEDSSIYLCSVVGTEAFFGQGTRLTVV.

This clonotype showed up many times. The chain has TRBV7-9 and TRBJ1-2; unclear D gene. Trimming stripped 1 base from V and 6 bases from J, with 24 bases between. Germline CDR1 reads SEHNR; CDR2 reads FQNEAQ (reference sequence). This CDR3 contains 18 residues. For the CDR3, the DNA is TGTGCCAGCAGCTTAGATACAGTAGGCTGGGGAAACGGCGATGGCTACACCTTC. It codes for CASSLDTVGWGNGDGYTF.

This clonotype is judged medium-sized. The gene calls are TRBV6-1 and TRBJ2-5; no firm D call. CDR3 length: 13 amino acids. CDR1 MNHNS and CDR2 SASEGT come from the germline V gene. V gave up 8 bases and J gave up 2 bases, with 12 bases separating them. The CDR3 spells CASLLARQETQYF. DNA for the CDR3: TGTGCCAGCCTGCTCGCCAGGCAAGAGACCCAGTACTTC.

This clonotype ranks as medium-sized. The CDR3 here is CASSRGLAGKETQYF. CDR3 DNA sequence: TGTGCCAGCAGCAGGGGACTAGCGGGGAAAGAGACCCAGTACTTC. The chain couples TRBV7-9 to TRBJ2-5; TRBD2 matches at 13 bases. Losses at the gene ends were 5 bases for V and 3 bases for J; bases not matched to a gene: 3. The germline V gene has CDR1 SEHNR and CDR2 FQNEAQ (reference sequence). The CDR3 is 15 residues long. Filled out from reference TRBV7-9 and TRBJ2-5, the complete variable domain reads DTGVSQNPRHKITKRGQNVTFRCDPISEHNRLYWYRQTLGQGPEFLTYFQNEAQLEKSRLLSDRFSAERPKGSFSTLEIQRTEQGDSAMYLCASSRGLAGKETQYFGPGTRLLVL.

CDR3 protein: CASRNTGGQDEKLFF. Written as DNA, the CDR3 is TGTGCCAGCAGGAACACAGGGGGTCAGGATGAAAAACTGTTTTTT. This chain uses TRBV6-5 with TRBJ1-4, with TRBD1 matching over 8 bases. The length of the CDR3 is 15 residues. CDR1 and CDR2 from the germline V gene are MNHEY and SVGAGI. The J segment lost 6 bases and the V segment lost 6 bases, leaving 9 bases of the junction unmatched.

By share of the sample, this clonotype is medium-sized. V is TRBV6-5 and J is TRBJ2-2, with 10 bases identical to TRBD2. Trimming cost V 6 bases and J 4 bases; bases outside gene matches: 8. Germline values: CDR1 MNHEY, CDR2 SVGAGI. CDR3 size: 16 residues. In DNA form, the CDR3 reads TGTGCCAGCAGAAAGATAGCGGGGGGAGGCACCGGGGAGCTGTTTTTT. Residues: CASRKIAGGGTGELFF.

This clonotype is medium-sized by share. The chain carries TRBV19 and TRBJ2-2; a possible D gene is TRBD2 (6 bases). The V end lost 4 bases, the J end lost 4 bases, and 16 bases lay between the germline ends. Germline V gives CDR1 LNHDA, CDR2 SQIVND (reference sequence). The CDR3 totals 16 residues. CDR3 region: CASSRNGGSGTGELFF. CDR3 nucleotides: TGTGCCAGTAGTAGGAACGGGGGTTCGGGCACCGGGGAGCTGTTTTTT.

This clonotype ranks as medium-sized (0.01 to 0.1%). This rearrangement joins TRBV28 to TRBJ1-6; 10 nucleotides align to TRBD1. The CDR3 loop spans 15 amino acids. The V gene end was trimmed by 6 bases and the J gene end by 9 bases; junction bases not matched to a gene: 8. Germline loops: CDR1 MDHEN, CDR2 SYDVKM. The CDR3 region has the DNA TGTGCCAGCAGGGGAGAGACAGGGGGCAGTTCACCCCTCCACTTT. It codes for CASRGETGGSSPLHF. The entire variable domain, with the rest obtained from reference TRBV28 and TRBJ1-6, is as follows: DVKVTQSSRYLVKRTGEKVFLECVQDMDHENMFWYRQDPGLGLRLIYFSYDVKMKEKGDIPEGYSVSREKKERFSLILESASTNQTSMYLCASRGETGGSSPLHFGNGTRLTVT.

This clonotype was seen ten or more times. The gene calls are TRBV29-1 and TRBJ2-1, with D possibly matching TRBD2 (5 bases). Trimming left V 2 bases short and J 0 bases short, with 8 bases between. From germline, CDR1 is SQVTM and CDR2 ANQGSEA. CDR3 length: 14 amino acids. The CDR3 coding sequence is TGCAGCGTTGAACGGGATAGCTCCTACAATGAGCAGTTCTTC. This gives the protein CSVERDSSYNEQFF.

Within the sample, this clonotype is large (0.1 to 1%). The CDR3 reads CATRSSVTGELFF. The CDR3 nucleotides are TGTGCCACTAGAAGCTCAGTCACCGGGGAGCTGTTTTTT. The chain employs TRBV15 and TRBJ2-2, with D hard to call. CDR1 LNHNV and CDR2 YYDKDF come from the germline V gene (reference sequence). V lost 9 bases and J 4 bases, leaving 12 bases between the germline ends. This CDR3 is 13 amino acids long. Together with reference TRBV15 and TRBJ2-2, the CDR3 gives the full variable domain: DAMVIQNPRYQVTQFGKPVTLSCSQTLNHNVMYWYQQKSSQAPKLLFHYYDKDFNNEADTPDNFQSRRPNTSFCFLDIRSPGLGDTAMYLCATRSSVTGELFFGEGSRLTVL.

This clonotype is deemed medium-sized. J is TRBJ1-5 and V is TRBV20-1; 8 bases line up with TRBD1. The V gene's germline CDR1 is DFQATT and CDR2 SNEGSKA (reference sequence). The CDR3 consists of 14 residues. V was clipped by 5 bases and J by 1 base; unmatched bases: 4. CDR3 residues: CSASDRVSNQPQHF. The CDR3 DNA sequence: TGCAGTGCTTCGGACAGGGTGAGCAATCAGCCCCAGCATTTT.

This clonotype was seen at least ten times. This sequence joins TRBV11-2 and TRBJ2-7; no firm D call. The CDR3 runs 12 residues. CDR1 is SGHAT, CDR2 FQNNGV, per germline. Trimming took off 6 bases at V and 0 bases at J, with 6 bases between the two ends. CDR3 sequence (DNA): TGTGCCAGCAGGTACACCTCCTACGAGCAGTACTTC. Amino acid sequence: CASRYTSYEQYF.